These 22 T cell receptor beta chains were all obtained from the same sample, sequenced in a study of OX40 agonist ivuxolimab in advanced cancers. Sequencing was performed with immunoSEQ multiplex PCR; in TCRdb, only in-frame clones are kept and a portion is missing. The table lists approximately 100,000 clones, roughly 85% of them singletons, with approximately 0.5% in the top ten. The sequences come from CD4+ or CD8+ T cells sorted from blood, collected in a trial of the OX40 agonist ivuxolimab. The receptors shown here come from an adult with an advanced solid tumor such as melanoma, head and neck, liver or kidney cancer.

This clone was seen only a few times. This chain links TRBV6-1 with TRBJ1-2; 7 nucleotides agree with TRBD1. The CDR3 has 14 residues. Unmatched junction bases numbered 8, after V lost 8 bases and J lost 2 bases. In germline, CDR1 is MNHNS, CDR2 SASEGT. CDR3 protein: CASLATGRNYGYTF. DNA of the CDR3: TGTGCCAGCCTCGCGACAGGGCGGAACTATGGCTACACCTTC.

The chain couples TRBV7-3 to TRBJ1-4; the D is unclear. Germline V gene lookup returns CDR1 SGHTA and CDR2 FQGTGA. Trimming took 5 bases from V and 7 from J, leaving 8 bases between them. CDR3 length equals 12 residues. The CDR3 loop is CASSPDGEKLFF. CDR3 nucleotide sequence: TGTGCCAGCAGCCCCGACGGTGAAAAACTGTTTTTT.

The genes are TRBV4-1 and TRBJ2-1; 12 bases fit TRBD2. In germline, CDR1 is MGHRA, CDR2 YSYEKL. This CDR3 is built from 17 residues. V was clipped by 3 bases and J by 8 bases; unmatched bases: 11. CDR3 in amino acids: CASSQVDMGLAGDEQFF. Written as DNA, the CDR3 is TGCGCCAGCAGCCAGGTTGACATGGGACTAGCGGGCGATGAGCAGTTCTTC.

This chain connects TRBV6-1 to TRBJ2-5; tentative D call: TRBD1 (8 bases). Germline V CDR1 and CDR2: MNHNS, SASEGT. Trimming left V 10 bases short and J 1 base short, with 13 bases between. This CDR3 is 13 amino acids long. This CDR3 is CATGGTGQETQYF. In DNA, the CDR3 is TGTGCCACCGGGGGGACAGGCCAAGAGACCCAGTACTTC.

The CDR3 region has the DNA TGTGCCATCAGTGAGTCAGTGGTGGACTCCTACAATGAGCAGTTCTTC. Encoded protein: CAISESVVDSYNEQFF. The V gene is TRBV10-3, the J gene TRBJ2-1; no firm D call. The CDR3 spans 16 residues. Germline V lookup: CDR1 ENHRY, CDR2 SYGVKD. V was shortened by 0 bases and J by 0 bases, with 9 bases between the two germline ends.

This CDR3 is CASSPEGGWADTQYF. The CDR3 DNA follows: TGTGCCAGCAGCCCAGAGGGGGGGTGGGCAGATACGCAGTATTTT. V usage is TRBV9 and J usage is TRBJ2-3; possibly TRBD2 for D (7 bases). V lost 4 bases to trimming and J lost 4 bases, with 16 bases between them. This CDR3 has 15 residues. The germline V gene encodes CDR1 SGDLS and CDR2 YYNGEE.

The chain joins TRBV7-6 to TRBJ1-1; D is unresolved. The ends were cut back, 5 bases at V and 1 base at J, with 11 bases in the middle. CDR1 and CDR2 (germline): SGHVS, FNYEAQ. The CDR3 totals 14 residues. The CDR3 loop is CASSRGYRNTEAFF. As DNA, the CDR3 is TGTGCCAGCAGCCGGGGATATAGGAACACTGAAGCTTTCTTT.

This clone has only one observation. The chain uses TRBV19 and TRBJ2-7; 7 bases are a match to TRBD1. Germline V CDR1 and CDR2: LNHDA, SQIVND (reference sequence). There are 14 residues in the CDR3. Unmatched junction bases numbered 8, after V lost 6 bases and J lost 3 bases. CDR3 bases: TGTGCCAGTAGCCGTCCGGGACAGCTCTACGAGCAGTACTTC. Amino acids: CASSRPGQLYEQYF. The variable domain in full, completed from reference TRBV19 and TRBJ2-7, reads DGGITQSPKYLFRKEGQNVTLSCEQNLNHDAMYWYRQDPGQGLRLIYYSQIVNDFQKGDIAEGYSVSREKKESFPLTVTSAQKNPTAFYLCASSRPGQLYEQYFGPGTRLTVT.

The rearrangement uses TRBV5-4 and TRBJ1-1; 9 bases align to TRBD1. The CDR3 runs to 14 residues. Germline V gene data show CDR1 as SGHNT and CDR2 as YYREEE (reference sequence). V was pared by 3 bases and J by 1 base, with 1 base of the junction left unmatched. CDR3 residues: CASSSDRGNTEAFF. DNA of the CDR3: TGTGCCAGCAGCTCGGACAGGGGGAACACTGAAGCTTTCTTT.

The CDR3 region is CASSRDSNYGYTF. The CDR3 coding sequence is TGTGCCAGCAGCCGCGATTCTAACTATGGCTACACCTTC. This rearrangement joins TRBV6-5 to TRBJ1-2; D is unresolved. The CDR3 runs 13 residues. Looked up from germline, CDR1 is MNHEY and CDR2 is SVGAGI. Trimming pared 6 bases from V and 0 bases from J, leaving 8 bases between.

The rearrangement links TRBV19 to TRBJ1-5, with D perhaps TRBD1 (6 bases). With 4 bases removed from V and 1 base from J, the gap between germline ends came to 11 bases. This CDR3 has 15 residues. Germline CDR1 reads LNHDA; CDR2 reads SQIVND (reference sequence). In nucleotides, the CDR3 is TGTGCCAGTAGTAGGGGACACGGCAGCAATCAGCCCCAGCATTTT. As protein: CASSRGHGSNQPQHF.

The rearrangement uses TRBV15 and TRBJ1-2, with D perhaps matching TRBD1 (6 bases). In germline, CDR1 is LNHNV, CDR2 YYDKDF (reference sequence). Between the trimmed V and J ends, which lost 0 bases and 4 bases, there was a span of 12 bases. The CDR3 loop spans 15 amino acids. The DNA of the CDR3 is TGTGCCACCAGCAGAGATCAGGGGCACGGCTATGGCTACACCTTC. Encoded protein: CATSRDQGHGYGYTF.

This sequence joins TRBV5-8 and TRBJ1-1, with 9 nucleotides matching TRBD1. This CDR3 has 16 residues. V trimming: 4 bases; J trimming: 4 bases; junction bases outside the gene matches: 11. Germline V gene sequence: CDR1 SGHTS, CDR2 YDEGEE. The CDR3 region is CASSLAGTGSPTEAFF. The CDR3 DNA reads TGTGCCAGCAGCCTTGCGGGGACAGGGTCCCCCACTGAAGCTTTCTTT.

The count of this clone is one. The gene calls are TRBV5-4 and TRBJ2-3; D is unresolved. CDR3 length: 13 amino acids. The V and J ends lost 7 bases and 2 bases respectively, with 11 bases between them. Looked up from germline, CDR1 is SGHNT and CDR2 is YYREEE (reference sequence). CDR3 protein: CASRRRFTDTQYF. CDR3 sequence (DNA): TGTGCCAGCCGTCGCAGATTCACAGATACGCAGTATTTT.

V gene TRBV5-4 combines with J gene TRBJ2-1; TRBD2 aligns across 8 bases. The V and J ends lost 6 bases and 5 bases, in that order; junction bases with no gene match: 7. CDR1 SGHNT and CDR2 YYREEE come from the germline V gene (reference sequence). The CDR3 has 14 amino acids. The CDR3 reads CASTVRRGDNEQFF. CDR3 bases: TGTGCCAGCACGGTTCGGCGGGGGGACAATGAGCAGTTCTTC.

The chain couples TRBV28 to TRBJ2-3; 8 nucleotides agree with TRBD2. Germline CDR1 is MDHEN and CDR2 is SYDVKM. The ends lost 5 bases at V and 1 base at J; junction bases unmatched: 8. This CDR3 has 16 residues. The CDR3 loop reads CASSAARGGRTDTQYF. In DNA form, the CDR3 reads TGTGCCAGCAGTGCCGCTCGCGGGGGGCGCACAGATACGCAGTATTTT.

This clone was detected only once. This chain connects TRBV7-9 to TRBJ1-2; D is perhaps TRBD1 (6 bases). Germline loops: CDR1 SEHNR, CDR2 FQNEAQ (reference sequence). Trimming took off 1 base at V and 7 bases at J, with 13 bases between the two ends. This CDR3 has 14 amino acids. The CDR3 DNA is TGTGCCAGCAGCTTAGAGGCAGGGGCGGCTGGCTACACCTTC. This codes for CASSLEAGAAGYTF. Filled out from reference TRBV7-9 and TRBJ1-2, the complete variable domain reads DTGVSQNPRHKITKRGQNVTFRCDPISEHNRLYWYRQTLGQGPEFLTYFQNEAQLEKSRLLSDRFSAERPKGSFSTLEIQRTEQGDSAMYLCASSLEAGAAGYTFGSGTRLTVV.

The rearrangement uses TRBV9 and TRBJ1-4; D is perhaps TRBD1 (5 bases). Per the germline V gene, CDR1 is SGDLS and CDR2 is YYNGEE. The V gene lost 4 bases and the J gene lost 4 bases, with 11 bases spanning the gap. The CDR3 extends over 14 amino acids. The CDR3 spells CASSPQQDNEKLFF. The DNA of the CDR3 is TGTGCCAGCAGCCCCCAACAGGATAATGAAAAACTGTTTTTT.

CDR3 DNA: TGTGCCAGCAGCTTAGACGGACAAATAACTGAAGCTTTCTTT. Protein sequence: CASSLDGQITEAFF. The genes are TRBV7-6 and TRBJ1-1; a weak D match, TRBD1 (5 bases). Germline CDR1 and CDR2: SGHVS and FNYEAQ. The CDR3 runs to 14 residues. V gave up 1 base and J gave up 5 bases, with 11 bases separating them.

This chain links TRBV21-1 with TRBJ2-7; TRBD1 reflects the table's D call only, with no check against the DNA. TRBV21-1 is a pseudogene segment. This CDR3 is 11 amino acids long. The CDR3 bases are TGTGCCAGCACCACAGGGAACGAGCAGTACTTC. Its translation: CASTTGNEQYF.

This clone was detected only a few times. This CDR3 is also generated by other DNA sequences in the sample. This chain connects TRBV5-1 to TRBJ2-3; the D is unclear. Trimming shortened V by 2 bases and J by 6 bases, and 7 bases separated the two germline ends. The CDR3 has 12 amino acids. Per germline, CDR1 SGHRS and CDR2 YFSETQ. The CDR3, as DNA: TGCGCCAGCAGCTTAGAGGCGGATACGCAGTATTTT. Translated, it gives CASSLEADTQYF.

This clone was detected only a few times. This rearrangement joins TRBV5-1 to TRBJ2-7; 10 nucleotides match TRBD2. Unmatched junction bases numbered 9, after V lost 3 bases and J lost 6 bases. Germline CDR1 SGHRS, CDR2 YFSETQ. The CDR3 covers 15 residues. CDR3 in DNA: TGCGCCAGCAGCTCCTTAGCGGGGGGCGGATCCGAGCAGTACTTC. This encodes CASSSLAGGGSEQYF. The full variable domain, completed using reference TRBV5-1 and TRBJ2-7, is KAGVTQTPRYLIKTRGQQVTLSCSPISGHRSVSWYQQTPGQGLQFLFEYFSETQRNKGNFPGRFSGRQFSNSRSEMNVSTLELGDSALYLCASSSLAGGGSEQYFGPGTRLTVT.